These 28 T cell receptor beta chains came from one sample sequenced in a study of blood T cell repertoires in COVID-19. The method was immunoSEQ multiplex PCR; TCRdb's version includes in-frame clones alone and lacks a portion of them. The sample has 150,000 to 250,000 clones; about 85% are singletons. Sequenced input: PBMCs or T cells enriched from blood (not recorded which). The receptors derive from a woman in her twenties or thirties who had recovered from COVID-19.

This chain links TRBV4-1 with TRBJ2-3; 9 bases agree with TRBD2. Losses at the gene ends were 2 bases for V and 2 bases for J; bases not matched to a gene: 14. The CDR3 is 19 amino acids. Germline V gene lookup returns CDR1 MGHRA and CDR2 YSYEKL. The CDR3 DNA reads as TGCGCCAGCAGCCAACGCGACCCATACGGCGGGGGGGCCACAGATACGCAGTATTTT. It translates to CASSQRDPYGGGATDTQYF.

V usage is TRBV11-3 and J usage is TRBJ1-2; perhaps TRBD1 as D (5 bases). CDR1 and CDR2 (germline): SGHNT, YENEEA. Deletions cut 4 bases from V and 1 base from J, with 7 bases between. The CDR3 is 13 residues long. The CDR3 coding sequence is TGTGCCAGCAGCTCGACAGTTAACTATGGCTACACCTTC. Translation: CASSSTVNYGYTF.

The V and J genes are TRBV7-9 and TRBJ2-1; D might be TRBD2 (5 bases). The ends were cut back, 10 bases at V and 4 bases at J, with 20 bases in the middle. The CDR3 spans 15 residues. CDR1 and CDR2 from the germline V gene are SEHNR and FQNEAQ (reference sequence). CDR3 in amino acids: CAKRSEGVGYNEQFF. The DNA for the CDR3 is TGTGCCAAACGAAGTGAGGGAGTGGGATACAATGAGCAGTTCTTC.

CDR3: CAWNRIGYGYTF. The DNA for the CDR3 is TGTGCCTGGAACCGTATCGGCTATGGCTACACCTTC. The J gene is TRBJ1-2, the V gene TRBV30; D is uncertain. CDR3 length: 12 residues. V lost 4 bases, J lost 4 bases, and 10 bases lay in between. Germline V gene data show CDR1 as GTSNPN and CDR2 as SVGIG (reference sequence). Full variable domain (rest looked up from reference TRBV30 and TRBJ1-2): SQTIHQWPATLVQPVGSPLSLECTVEGTSNPNLYWYRQAAGRGLQLLFYSVGIGQISSEVPQNLSASRPQDRQFILSSKKLLLSDSGFYLCAWNRIGYGYTFGSGTRLTVV.

The V gene is TRBV9, the J gene TRBJ2-3; 8 bases are shared with TRBD2. The CDR3 is 15 residues long. J gave up 2 bases and V 6 bases, and 8 bases lay outside the gene matches. Looked up from germline, CDR1 is SGDLS and CDR2 is YYNGEE. CDR3 protein: CASKGVAGNTDTQYF. The CDR3 coding sequence is TGTGCCAGCAAAGGTGTAGCGGGAAACACAGATACGCAGTATTTT. Full variable domain (remainder filled in from reference TRBV9 and TRBJ2-3): DSGVTQTPKHLITATGQRVTLRCSPRSGDLSVYWYQQSLDQGLQFLIQYYNGEERAKGNILERFSAQQFPDLHSELNLSSLELGDSALYFCASKGVAGNTDTQYFGPGTRLTVL.

V gene TRBV7-2 combines with J gene TRBJ1-5; tentatively, D is TRBD1 (5 bases). The CDR3 runs to 15 residues. V lost 1 base, J lost 4 bases, and 11 bases lay in between. The germline CDR1 and CDR2 sequences are SGHTA and FQGNSA. The CDR3: CASSLVGGGNQPQHF. The CDR3 nucleotides are TGTGCCAGCAGCTTAGTCGGGGGGGGGAATCAGCCCCAGCATTTT.

A single count supports this clone. The genes are TRBV6-5 and TRBJ1-2; no reliable D call. Trimming stripped 6 bases from V and 4 bases from J, with 18 bases between. Germline-derived CDR1 and CDR2 are MNHEY and SVGAGI. The CDR3 sequence is 15 residues long. This CDR3 is CASRASDARPYGYTF. The CDR3 nucleotides read TGTGCCAGCAGGGCGAGCGACGCCAGACCCTATGGCTACACCTTC.

This clone showed up many times. The rearrangement uses TRBV13 and TRBJ2-2; D is possibly TRBD1 (6 bases). V was cut by 5 bases and J by 4 bases, with 11 bases left in between. The germline V gene has CDR1 PRHDT and CDR2 FYEKMQ (reference sequence). There are 14 residues in the CDR3. CDR3 DNA sequence: TGTGCCAGCAGCAGAACAGGGTCCACCGGGGAGCTGTTTTTT. This encodes CASSRTGSTGELFF.

V usage is TRBV24-1 and J usage is TRBJ2-1, with a possible D match to TRBD2 (5 bases). V was pared by 0 bases and J by 4 bases, with 15 bases between. The germline gives CDR1 KGHDR, CDR2 SFDVKD. The CDR3 loop spans 17 amino acids. The CDR3 coding sequence is TGTGCCACCAGTGATTTGAACAGCGGCCCTGAATACAATGAGCAGTTCTTC. Amino acid sequence: CATSDLNSGPEYNEQFF.

This chain uses TRBV5-1 with TRBJ2-1; 11 nucleotides line up with TRBD2. Germline V gives CDR1 SGHRS, CDR2 YFSETQ. V was pared by 0 bases and J by 3 bases, with 2 bases of the junction left unmatched. This CDR3 spans 16 amino acids. The CDR3 loop is CASSLGGTSGYNEQFF. The CDR3 region has the DNA TGCGCCAGCAGCTTGGGAGGGACTAGCGGCTACAATGAGCAGTTCTTC.

The chain uses TRBV4-1 and TRBJ1-4; D unresolved. Germline V gene lookup returns CDR1 MGHRA and CDR2 YSYEKL. This CDR3 has 16 amino acids. The V gene lost 0 bases and the J gene lost 5 bases, with 13 bases spanning the gap. As DNA, the CDR3 is TGCGCCAGCAGCCAAGATAGGAGGCGGCAAAATGAAAAACTGTTTTTT. This codes for CASSQDRRRQNEKLFF.

The chain couples TRBV25-1 to TRBJ1-2, with 11 bases fitting TRBD1. The junction had 6 bases not matched to a gene; V was cut back by 4 bases and J by 2 bases. The CDR3 has 16 amino acids. The germline CDR1 and CDR2 sequences are MGHDK and SYGVNS. CDR3 DNA sequence: TGTGCCAGCAGTGCCCGGGACAGGGGGAACAACTATGGCTACACCTTC. It translates to CASSARDRGNNYGYTF.

J is TRBJ2-4 and V is TRBV29-1; 10 bases are a match to TRBD2. Germline loops: CDR1 SQVTM, CDR2 ANQGSEA. Trimming cost V 6 bases and J 5 bases; bases outside gene matches: 4. The CDR3 is made up of 13 amino acids. CDR3 DNA: TGCAGCGTCCCTAGCGGGAGTCAAAACATTCAGTACTTC. This gives the protein CSVPSGSQNIQYF. Together with reference TRBV29-1 and TRBJ2-4, the CDR3 gives the full variable domain: SAVISQKPSRDICQRGTSLTIQCQVDSQVTMMFWYRQQPGQSLTLIATANQGSEATYESGFVIDKFPISRPNLTFSTLTVSNMSPEDSSIYLCSVPSGSQNIQYFGAGTRLSVL.

The chain couples TRBV3-1 (or the pseudogene TRBV3-2) to TRBJ1-1; no reliable D call. The germline V gene encodes CDR1 LGHDT and CDR2 YNNKEL (reference sequence). V shed 0 bases and J shed 1 base, with 12 bases lying between them. The CDR3 has 16 amino acids. CDR3 loop: CASSQDPRGRNTEAFF. DNA of the CDR3: TGTGCCAGCAGCCAAGATCCGAGAGGGAGGAACACTGAAGCTTTCTTT.

The rearrangement links TRBV7-2 to TRBJ1-2, with D unresolved. V was pared by 1 base and J by 4 bases, with 10 bases between. Germline CDR1 reads SGHTA; CDR2 reads FQGNSA. This CDR3 has 14 residues. In DNA form, the CDR3 reads TGTGCCAGCAGCTTAGTGGAGGGTCCCTATGGCTACACCTTC. Translation: CASSLVEGPYGYTF.

In its sample, this clone was seen once. The genes are TRBV24-1 and TRBJ2-3; a weak D match, TRBD2 (6 bases). In germline, CDR1 is KGHDR, CDR2 SFDVKD. The CDR3 has 15 residues. Trimming removed 5 bases from V and 4 bases from J, with 15 bases in between. CDR3 in amino acids: CATSASGSMADTQYF. In nucleotides, the CDR3 is TGTGCCACCAGTGCCAGCGGGTCAATGGCAGATACGCAGTATTTT.

This chain connects TRBV2 to TRBJ1-3; a possible D gene is TRBD1 (5 bases). Germline CDR1 is SNHLY and CDR2 is FYNNEI. The V and J ends lost 0 bases and 1 base respectively, with 10 bases between them. This CDR3 region has 16 residues. CDR3 loop: CASSEARGTSGNTIYF. The CDR3 DNA sequence: TGTGCCAGCAGTGAAGCGCGGGGGACTTCTGGAAACACCATATATTTT.

J is TRBJ1-2 and V is TRBV3-1 (or the pseudogene TRBV3-2), with D tentatively TRBD1 (5 bases). Germline V gene sequence: CDR1 LGHDT, CDR2 YNNKEL (reference sequence). The CDR3 has 18 residues. The V end was cut by 2 bases, the J end by 0 bases, with 19 bases between. The CDR3 here is CASSQFPLRQQANYGYTF. CDR3 sequence (DNA): TGTGCCAGCAGCCAATTTCCGTTAAGACAGCAGGCTAACTATGGCTACACCTTC.

The V call is TRBV19, the J call TRBJ2-2; possible D gene TRBD1, 6 bases. The CDR3 has 13 amino acids. Trimming cost V 3 bases and J 6 bases, with 8 bases left between them. The germline gives CDR1 LNHDA, CDR2 SQIVND (reference sequence). Here the CDR3 reads CASSIQGSGELFF. The CDR3 bases are TGTGCCAGTAGTATCCAGGGGTCCGGGGAGCTGTTTTTT.

The chain links TRBV7-6 to TRBJ2-7; TRBD2 matches 7 bases. With 0 bases clipped from V and 0 bases from J, the junction kept 2 bases outside the gene matches. This CDR3 is built from 15 residues. Looked up from germline, CDR1 is SGHVS and CDR2 is FNYEAQ. The CDR3 DNA is TGTGCCAGCAGCTTAGCGCTAGCGGCCTCCTACGAGCAGTACTTC. It translates to CASSLALAASYEQYF.

This clone came up once. This chain uses TRBV6-5 with TRBJ2-1; maybe TRBD2 (7 bases). V was clipped by 10 bases and J by 0 bases, with 13 bases between them. The CDR3 covers 14 residues. Germline CDR1 is MNHEY and CDR2 is SVGAGI. CDR3 amino acids: CATGGGGSYNEQFF. The DNA for the CDR3 is TGTGCCACCGGGGGCGGGGGCTCCTACAATGAGCAGTTCTTC.

V gene TRBV5-5 combines with J gene TRBJ1-6; no clear D gene. Germline values: CDR1 SGHKS, CDR2 YYEKEE (reference sequence). Trimming stripped 5 bases from V and 5 bases from J, with 11 bases between. The CDR3 spans 14 residues. The CDR3 reads CASSPGRDNSPLHF. Written as DNA, the CDR3 is TGTGCCAGCAGTCCCGGGCGGGATAATTCACCCCTCCACTTT.

This clone occurred many times. The gene calls are TRBV11-1 and TRBJ2-7, with 7 nucleotides matching TRBD1. The length of the CDR3 is 16 residues. Per the germline V gene, CDR1 is SGHAT and CDR2 is FQDESV (reference sequence). Losses at the gene ends were 4 bases for V and 0 bases for J; bases not matched to a gene: 9. The CDR3 nucleotides are TGTGCCAGCAGCTCCCAACCAGGGGGAAGCTCCTACGAGCAGTACTTC. Its translation is CASSSQPGGSSYEQYF. The complete variable domain, with remaining parts taken from reference TRBV11-1 and TRBJ2-7, reads EAEVAQSPRYKITEKSQAVAFWCDPISGHATLYWYRQILGQGPELLVQFQDESVVDDSQLPKDRFSAERLKGVDSTLKIQPAELGDSAMYLCASSSQPGGSSYEQYFGPGTRLTVT.

The chain employs TRBV25-1 and TRBJ2-3; D is perhaps TRBD1 (6 bases). The length of the CDR3 is 15 residues. Trimming cost V 8 bases and J 6 bases, with 21 bases left between them. Germline loops: CDR1 MGHDK, CDR2 SYGVNS. The DNA of the CDR3 is TGTGCCAGCCGAAAACAGGGCTCACATATGGATACGCAGTATTTT. This encodes CASRKQGSHMDTQYF.

The rearrangement links TRBV4-1 to TRBJ1-4, with 12 bases matching TRBD1. Looked up from germline, CDR1 is MGHRA and CDR2 is YSYEKL. The CDR3 contains 17 residues. The V and J ends lost 4 bases and 8 bases, in that order; junction bases with no gene match: 11. The CDR3 DNA reads as TGCGCCAGCAGCCCGGCCCGGGACAGGGGGCGTGGAGAAAAACTGTTTTTT. The encoded protein is CASSPARDRGRGEKLFF.

This clone was detected only once. The V call is TRBV11-2, the J call TRBJ2-7, with D unclear. This CDR3 comprises 15 residues. CDR1 and CDR2 (germline): SGHAT, FQNNGV. V was pared by 1 base and J by 6 bases, with 16 bases between. CDR3 nucleotide sequence: TGTGCCAGCAGCTTAGTCGCTAGTACGGTGGGCGAGCAGTACTTC. Protein product: CASSLVASTVGEQYF.

The V gene is TRBV7-9, the J gene TRBJ1-2, with D hard to call. V shed 6 bases and J shed 4 bases, with 15 bases lying between them. Germline assignment: CDR1 SEHNR and CDR2 FQNEAQ (reference sequence). The CDR3 covers 14 residues. The CDR3 DNA follows: TGTGCCAGCAGGACAACCGGGGAAGCCTATGGCTACACCTTC. This gives the protein CASRTTGEAYGYTF.

This chain joins TRBV30 and TRBJ1-2; TRBD1 might be the D (6 bases). Trimming cost V 0 bases and J 6 bases, with 14 bases left between them. The germline V gene encodes CDR1 GTSNPN and CDR2 SVGIG (reference sequence). CDR3 length: 14 residues. CDR3 bases: TGTGCCTGGAGTGTACAACAGGGCCACAATGGCTACACCTTC. Its protein is CAWSVQQGHNGYTF.